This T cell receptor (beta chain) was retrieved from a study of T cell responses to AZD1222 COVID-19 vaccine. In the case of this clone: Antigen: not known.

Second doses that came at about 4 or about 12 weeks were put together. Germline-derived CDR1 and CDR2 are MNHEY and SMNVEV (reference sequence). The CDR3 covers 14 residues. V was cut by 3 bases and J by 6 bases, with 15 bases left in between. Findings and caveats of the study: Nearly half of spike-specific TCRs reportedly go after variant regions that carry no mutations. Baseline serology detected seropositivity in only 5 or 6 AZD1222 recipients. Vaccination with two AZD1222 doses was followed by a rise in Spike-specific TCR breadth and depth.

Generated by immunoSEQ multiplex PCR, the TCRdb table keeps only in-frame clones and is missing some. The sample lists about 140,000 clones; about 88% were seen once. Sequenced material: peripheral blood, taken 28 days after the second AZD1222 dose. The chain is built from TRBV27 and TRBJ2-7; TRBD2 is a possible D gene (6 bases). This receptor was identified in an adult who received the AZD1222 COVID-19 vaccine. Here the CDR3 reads CASSLGGIPSEQYF. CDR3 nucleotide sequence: TGTGCCAGCAGTTTGGGGGGAATCCCCTCCGAGCAGTACTTC.